The next 25 T cell receptor beta chains were all read from a single sample in a study of blood T cell repertoires in COVID-19. This table comes from immunoSEQ multiplex PCR, and its TCRdb copy is limited to in-frame clones, with some not included. In the table there are roughly 240,000 clones, about 82% of which are singletons. The specimen sequenced was PBMCs or T cells enriched from blood (not recorded which). All receptors come from a woman aged 45-65 years with acute COVID-19.

The CDR3: CASSFGGTSYNEQFF. CDR3 DNA: TGTGCCAGCAGCTTCGGGGGGACTTCCTACAATGAGCAGTTCTTC. The gene calls are TRBV7-2 and TRBJ2-1; 7 nucleotides match TRBD2. This CDR3 contains 15 residues. Germline lookup yields CDR1 SGHTA and CDR2 FQGNSA. After removal of 3 bases from V and 1 base from J, the junction contained 3 bases not matched to a gene.

The chain carries TRBV7-2 and TRBJ1-2, with D uncertain. This CDR3 contains 14 residues. Germline values: CDR1 SGHTA, CDR2 FQGNSA. V was trimmed by 2 bases and J by 5 bases, leaving 12 bases between them. The CDR3 DNA is TGTGCCAGCAGCTTATACGGCAGACAATATGGCTACACCTTC. As protein: CASSLYGRQYGYTF.

This chain uses TRBV10-3 with TRBJ1-4; 7 positions match TRBD1. This CDR3 has 14 residues. Trimming at V came to 6 bases and at J to 7 bases, leaving 8 bases not matched to a gene. Germline-derived CDR1 and CDR2 are ENHRY and SYGVKD. CDR3 bases: TGTGCCATCAGAGCTCCGGGACAGAGTGAAAAACTGTTTTTT. Residues: CAIRAPGQSEKLFF.

The V gene is TRBV7-9, the J gene TRBJ2-1; TRBD2 agrees at 11 bases. CDR1 and CDR2 (germline): SEHNR, FQNEAQ (reference sequence). V was pared by 5 bases and J by 13 bases, with 19 bases of the junction left unmatched. This CDR3 spans 17 amino acids. CDR3 in amino acids: CASSSLAGGLQANYQFF. CDR3 nucleotides: TGTGCCAGCAGCAGTCTAGCGGGGGGCCTTCAAGCCAACTACCAGTTCTTC.

This chain connects TRBV30 to TRBJ2-5, with 9 bases lining up with TRBD1. From germline, CDR1 is GTSNPN and CDR2 SVGIG (reference sequence). After removal of 3 bases from V and 2 bases from J, the junction contained 1 base not matched to a gene. The CDR3 has 13 amino acids. CDR3 in DNA: TGTGCCTGGAGGGGACAGGGACAAGAGACCCAGTACTTC. Translation gives CAWRGQGQETQYF.

V usage is TRBV2 and J usage is TRBJ2-3; no clear D. In germline, CDR1 is SNHLY, CDR2 FYNNEI. The V gene lost 9 bases and the J gene lost 2 bases, with 6 bases spanning the gap. The CDR3 contains 11 residues. The CDR3 region has the DNA TGTGCCAGAGAGAACACAGATACGCAGTATTTT. Protein sequence: CARENTDTQYF.

CDR3 nucleotide sequence: TGTGCCAGCAGCTTTCCCCGACAGGGGGCGGGTGGCTACACCTTC. As protein: CASSFPRQGAGGYTF. This chain connects TRBV5-4 to TRBJ1-2, with 10 bases fitting TRBD1. V trimming: 2 bases; J trimming: 7 bases; junction bases outside the gene matches: 8. The germline CDR1 and CDR2 sequences are SGHNT and YYREEE (reference sequence). The CDR3 sequence is 15 residues long.

The V gene is TRBV5-6, the J gene TRBJ1-2; TRBD1 is a possible D gene (5 bases). Trimming left V 2 bases short and J 6 bases short, with 14 bases between. CDR1 is SGHDT and CDR2 is YYEEEE in the germline V gene. The CDR3 has 14 amino acids. CDR3 sequence: CASSLGGADHGYTF. In nucleotides, the CDR3 is TGTGCCAGCAGCTTAGGTGGGGCAGACCATGGCTACACCTTC.

With regard to this clone: At one end the junction does not follow the germline gene, possibly because of a read error. As DNA, the CDR3 is TGTGCCAGCAGCTTGGGGACTAGCGGGGTTCCACCTCTCGTCTTC. Translated: CASSLGTSGVPPLVF. The chain has TRBV7-8 and TRBJ2-1; 13 bases line up with TRBD2. The CDR3 has 15 amino acids. CDR1 SGHVS and CDR2 FQNEAQ come from the germline V gene.

The chain recombines TRBV13 with TRBJ2-1; TRBD1 matches 9 bases. The germline gives CDR1 PRHDT, CDR2 FYEKMQ (reference sequence). The CDR3 sequence is 18 residues long. J was trimmed by 1 base and V by 5 bases; bases with no gene match: 12. In DNA, the CDR3 is TGTGCCAGCAGCAGTCCCGGGACAGGGTTTAGGTCCTACAATGAGCAGTTCTTC. Translation: CASSSPGTGFRSYNEQFF.

This chain links TRBV4-1 with TRBJ1-2; 8 positions agree with TRBD1. CDR3 size: 18 residues. Germline CDR1 MGHRA, CDR2 YSYEKL. J gave up 4 bases and V 4 bases, and 17 bases lay outside the gene matches. The CDR3: CASSPTETGAVWGYGYTF. CDR3 coding DNA: TGCGCCAGCAGCCCAACAGAGACAGGGGCCGTTTGGGGCTATGGCTACACCTTC.

In this sample, this clone turned up a few times. The J gene is TRBJ1-4, the V gene TRBV7-9, with 10 bases that match TRBD1. From germline, CDR1 is SEHNR and CDR2 FQNEAQ (reference sequence). The V and J ends lost 6 bases and 8 bases, in that order; junction bases with no gene match: 9. The CDR3 consists of 15 residues. The CDR3 nucleotides read TGTGCCAGCAGGGCTTCAGGACAGGGGGACGAAAAACTGTTTTTT. Encoded protein: CASRASGQGDEKLFF.

J is TRBJ2-7 and V is TRBV5-6; the D gene is possibly TRBD1 (6 bases). This CDR3 has 13 amino acids. The V gene lost 2 bases and the J gene lost 7 bases, with 13 bases spanning the gap. The V gene's germline CDR1 is SGHDT and CDR2 YYEEEE. The CDR3 sequence: CASSFPGTTEQYF. In DNA form, the CDR3 reads TGTGCCAGCAGCTTTCCCGGGACAACTGAGCAGTACTTC.

The chain carries TRBV15 and TRBJ1-1; D ambiguous. CDR1 and CDR2 (germline): LNHNV, YYDKDF (reference sequence). The CDR3 runs 14 residues. V was cut by 0 bases and J by 0 bases, with 5 bases left in between. Here the CDR3 reads CATSRESLNTEAFF. As DNA, the CDR3 is TGTGCCACCAGCAGAGAATCTCTGAACACTGAAGCTTTCTTT.

This clone appeared a few times. The V call is TRBV19, the J call TRBJ1-1; D may be TRBD1 (6 bases). V was clipped by 6 bases and J by 3 bases, with 11 bases between them. Germline V CDR1 and CDR2: LNHDA, SQIVND (reference sequence). This CDR3 contains 13 residues. The CDR3 DNA reads as TGTGCCAGTAGCTCCAAGGGGGACACTGAAGCTTTCTTT. This codes for CASSSKGDTEAFF.

The chain carries TRBV7-2 and TRBJ1-2; D is uncertain. The CDR3 extends over 15 amino acids. Germline values: CDR1 SGHTA, CDR2 FQGNSA. Trimming stripped 1 base from V and 8 bases from J, with 17 bases between. In DNA, the CDR3 is TGTGCCAGCAGCTTAGAAGTTCCAGTCTCAGGAGGCTACACCTTC. Its protein is CASSLEVPVSGGYTF.

In its sample, this clone was seen once. This rearrangement joins TRBV5-4 to TRBJ1-2; D unresolved. CDR3 size: 17 residues. Per the germline V gene, CDR1 is SGHNT and CDR2 is YYREEE (reference sequence). The V end lost 0 bases, the J end lost 0 bases, and 15 bases lay between the germline ends. The DNA of the CDR3 is TGTGCCAGCAGCTTGGTTACCCGGGATACTCCTAACTATGGCTACACCTTC. This encodes CASSLVTRDTPNYGYTF. Drawing the rest from reference TRBV5-4 and TRBJ1-2, the complete variable domain is ETGVTQSPTHLIKTRGQQVTLRCSSQSGHNTVSWYQQALGQGPQFIFQYYREEENGRGNFPPRFSGLQFPNYSSELNVNALELDDSALYLCASSLVTRDTPNYGYTFGSGTRLTVV.

Note on this clone: Other DNA sequences of this sample code for an identical CDR3. The chain carries TRBV30 and TRBJ2-7; the D is unclear. This CDR3 comprises 12 residues. CDR1 is GTSNPN and CDR2 is SVGIG in the germline V gene (reference sequence). V lost 0 bases and J 4 bases, leaving 7 bases between the germline ends. The CDR3 DNA follows: TGTGCCTGGAGTGTAGCCGGGTACGAGCAGTACTTC. Translating gives CAWSVAGYEQYF.

This clone has a count of ten or more. The chain combines TRBV4-3 with TRBJ2-7; the D gene is possibly TRBD2 (5 bases). CDR3 length: 16 amino acids. Trimming left V 2 bases short and J 2 bases short, with 16 bases between. Germline V CDR1 and CDR2: LGHNA, YSLEER. The CDR3 is CASSQLRGGIAYEQYF. In nucleotides, the CDR3 is TGCGCCAGCAGCCAACTGAGAGGAGGAATCGCCTACGAGCAGTACTTC.

This chain uses TRBV30 with TRBJ2-3, with TRBD1 identical over 9 bases. CDR3 length: 16 residues. V trimming: 1 base; J trimming: 6 bases; junction bases outside the gene matches: 11. CDR1 GTSNPN and CDR2 SVGIG come from the germline V gene (reference sequence). DNA for the CDR3: TGTGCCTGGAGTGCCGGGACAGGGTTAATCGTTGATACGCAGTATTTT. Residues: CAWSAGTGLIVDTQYF.

V is TRBV5-1 and J is TRBJ2-6; 9 bases are a match to TRBD2. V was pared by 4 bases and J by 0 bases, with 8 bases of the junction left unmatched. The CDR3 contains 18 residues. CDR1 is SGHRS and CDR2 is YFSETQ in the germline V gene. The CDR3 region is CASSPRLAGNSGANVLTF. The CDR3 DNA reads as TGCGCCAGCAGCCCCCGGCTAGCGGGGAACTCTGGGGCCAACGTCCTGACTTTC. Looking up the rest from reference TRBV5-1 and TRBJ2-6 gives the full variable domain: KAGVTQTPRYLIKTRGQQVTLSCSPISGHRSVSWYQQTPGQGLQFLFEYFSETQRNKGNFPGRFSGRQFSNSRSEMNVSTLELGDSALYLCASSPRLAGNSGANVLTFGAGSRLTVL.

The chain uses TRBV7-2 and TRBJ2-1, with a weak D call TRBD2 (5 bases). The V end was cut by 5 bases, the J end by 6 bases, with 14 bases between. This CDR3 contains 14 residues. The V gene's germline CDR1 is SGHTA and CDR2 FQGNSA. As DNA, the CDR3 is TGTGCCAGCAGCCCTCGTCCCGGAGGCAATGAGCAGTTCTTC. This codes for CASSPRPGGNEQFF.

This sequence joins TRBV9 and TRBJ2-3, with D unresolved. Germline V gene data show CDR1 as SGDLS and CDR2 as YYNGEE. The CDR3 consists of 13 residues. Trimming pared 0 bases from V and 6 bases from J, leaving 8 bases between. CDR3 region: CASSVGPADTQYF. The CDR3 region has the DNA TGTGCCAGCAGCGTAGGACCAGCGGATACGCAGTATTTT.

The table lists this clone with a count of one. J is TRBJ2-7 and V is TRBV7-8; 9 nucleotides match TRBD2. The ends lost 1 base at V and 1 base at J; junction bases unmatched: 5. This CDR3 region has 16 residues. Germline CDR1 SGHVS, CDR2 FQNEAQ. The CDR3 loop is CASSLDQRGVSYEQYF. The CDR3 nucleotides read TGTGCCAGCAGCTTAGACCAGCGGGGGGTTTCCTACGAGCAGTACTTC.

V and J are TRBV6-2 or TRBV6-3 and TRBJ1-1, with 7 bases identical to TRBD1. The CDR3 is 15 amino acids. Trimming removed 6 bases from V and 11 bases from J; junction bases left unmatched: 18. CDR1 and CDR2 from the germline V gene are MNHEY and SVGEGT. Here the CDR3 DNA reads TGTGCCAGCAGCTCCTCCAGGACAGGCATAATGAATGCTTTCTTT. Translation gives CASSSSRTGIMNAFF.